This passage covers 28 T cell receptor beta chains from one sample sequenced in a study of T cell changes during pregnancy in multiple sclerosis. Produced via immunoSEQ multiplex PCR; TCRdb's table is partial and in-frame only. This table has about 59,000 clones, roughly 90% appearing once. The source material was peripheral blood, sampled before pregnancy. These receptors all come from a female donor with multiple sclerosis, enrolled in a pregnancy study.

The V gene is TRBV9, the J gene TRBJ1-6; perhaps TRBD1 as D (6 bases). CDR1 and CDR2 (germline): SGDLS, YYNGEE. V was pared by 4 bases and J by 11 bases, with 13 bases between. The CDR3 totals 13 residues. CDR3: CASSPTSGAPLHF. The CDR3 DNA is TGTGCCAGCAGCCCAACATCAGGGGCACCCCTCCACTTT. Drawing the rest from reference TRBV9 and TRBJ1-6, the complete variable domain is DSGVTQTPKHLITATGQRVTLRCSPRSGDLSVYWYQQSLDQGLQFLIQYYNGEERAKGNILERFSAQQFPDLHSELNLSSLELGDSALYFCASSPTSGAPLHFGNGTRLTVT.

V usage is TRBV19 and J usage is TRBJ1-1, with D perhaps matching TRBD1 (6 bases). V was pared by 5 bases and J by 3 bases, with 13 bases between. This CDR3 contains 14 residues. Germline loops: CDR1 LNHDA, CDR2 SQIVND (reference sequence). The CDR3 DNA reads as TGTGCCAGTAGTTCAGGGGTAGTCTACACTGAAGCTTTCTTT. Protein: CASSSGVVYTEAFF. Full variable domain (missing parts from reference TRBV19 and TRBJ1-1): DGGITQSPKYLFRKEGQNVTLSCEQNLNHDAMYWYRQDPGQGLRLIYYSQIVNDFQKGDIAEGYSVSREKKESFPLTVTSAQKNPTAFYLCASSSGVVYTEAFFGQGTRLTVV.

The chain employs TRBV7-8 and TRBJ1-1, with D uncertain. Germline lookup yields CDR1 SGHVS and CDR2 FQNEAQ. Trimming removed 6 bases from V and 5 bases from J, with 16 bases in between. This CDR3 contains 14 residues. The CDR3 DNA reads as TGTGCCAGCAGGGCCGGACTGGGAGGGACTGAAGCTTTCTTT. Translating it yields CASRAGLGGTEAFF.

V and J are TRBV15 and TRBJ2-7; 9 bases map to TRBD1. CDR1 and CDR2 from the germline V gene are LNHNV and YYDKDF (reference sequence). The CDR3 sequence is 18 residues long. V dropped 1 base and J dropped 4; count of bases not matched to a gene: 14. The CDR3 bases are TGTGCCACCAGCAGAGGAGGTAGCGTTGGGACAGGGAGTTACGAGCAGTACTTC. It specifies CATSRGGSVGTGSYEQYF.

The chain couples TRBV7-9 to TRBJ1-5, with D tentatively TRBD1 (5 bases). The CDR3 loop spans 17 amino acids. V was cut by 5 bases and J by 0 bases, with 17 bases left in between. CDR1 is SEHNR and CDR2 is FQNEAQ in the germline V gene (reference sequence). CDR3 DNA sequence: TGTGCCAGCAGCGGTGACAGTAAACTTAATAGCAATCAGCCCCAGCATTTT. Translated, it gives CASSGDSKLNSNQPQHF.

V and J are TRBV9 and TRBJ1-4; 7 nucleotides match TRBD1. Germline V gene lookup returns CDR1 SGDLS and CDR2 YYNGEE. The CDR3 extends over 16 amino acids. V lost 4 bases, J lost 4 bases, and 10 bases stayed unmatched. The CDR3 bases are TGTGCCAGCAGCAGGAACCCCAGGGGGGTTAATGAAAAACTGTTTTTT. Its protein is CASSRNPRGVNEKLFF.

The chain is built from TRBV4-3 and TRBJ2-5, with 8 nucleotides matching TRBD2. J was trimmed by 6 bases and V by 3 bases; bases with no gene match: 18. The CDR3 contains 18 residues. Germline-derived CDR1 and CDR2 are LGHNA and YSLEER. Written as DNA, the CDR3 is TGCGCCAGCAGCCATTCGACTAGCGAGGGGACGCAAGAAAAGACCCAGTACTTC. It yields the protein CASSHSTSEGTQEKTQYF.

This chain connects TRBV9 to TRBJ1-6; weak D call: TRBD1 (5 bases). The germline V and J ends were trimmed by 5 bases and 3 bases, with 12 bases remaining between them. The CDR3 runs 15 residues. Germline values: CDR1 SGDLS, CDR2 YYNGEE. The CDR3 loop reads CASRGGGVYNSPLHF. The CDR3 DNA follows: TGTGCCAGCAGGGGGGGAGGAGTCTATAATTCACCCCTCCACTTT.

V is TRBV29-1 and J is TRBJ2-5, with D possibly being TRBD1 (5 bases). From germline, CDR1 is SQVTM and CDR2 ANQGSEA. V was trimmed by 3 bases and J by 4 bases, leaving 9 bases between them. CDR3 length equals 12 residues. The CDR3 loop reads CSVDRGPETQYF. CDR3 nucleotide sequence: TGCAGCGTTGATAGGGGCCCAGAGACCCAGTACTTC.

The J gene is TRBJ1-2, the V gene TRBV30, with no clear D. Germline-derived CDR1 and CDR2 are GTSNPN and SVGIG (reference sequence). This CDR3 has 11 residues. The V end lost 2 bases, the J end lost 5 bases, and 6 bases lay between the germline ends. The CDR3 sequence: CAWSRDYGYTF. CDR3 nucleotide sequence: TGTGCCTGGAGTCGGGATTATGGCTACACCTTC.

J is TRBJ1-5 and V is TRBV19; maybe TRBD1 (5 bases). The ends were cut back, 3 bases at V and 2 bases at J, with 14 bases in the middle. Germline values: CDR1 LNHDA, CDR2 SQIVND (reference sequence). This CDR3 has 16 amino acids. CDR3 sequence (DNA): TGTGCCAGTAGTATCTGGCAGGGTGACGGCAATCAGCCCCAGCATTTT. It codes for CASSIWQGDGNQPQHF.

CDR3 protein: CASSVGTSGGQETQYF. CDR3 bases: TGTGCCAGCAGCGTCGGGACTAGCGGGGGTCAAGAGACCCAGTACTTC. The chain recombines TRBV21-1 with TRBJ2-5; the DNA was not compared with TRBD2, the D call given in the table. TRBV21-1 is given as a pseudogene. The CDR3 has 16 residues.

V gene TRBV19 combines with J gene TRBJ1-1; D gene uncertain. V was trimmed by 5 bases and J by 4 bases, leaving 11 bases between them. The CDR3 has 13 residues. Germline CDR1 LNHDA, CDR2 SQIVND (reference sequence). This CDR3 reads CASSLQSGTEAFF. In nucleotides, the CDR3 is TGTGCCAGTAGTTTACAGTCTGGCACTGAAGCTTTCTTT.

The gene calls are TRBV7-2 and TRBJ2-5, with 13 nucleotides matching TRBD2. Germline trimming cut 2 bases from V and 5 bases from J; bases unmatched to any gene: 11. CDR3 length equals 18 residues. CDR1 is SGHTA and CDR2 is FQGNSA in the germline V gene. In nucleotides, the CDR3 is TGTGCCAGCAGCTTACGACTAGCGGGGGGCCCTTCCGCGGAGACCCAGTACTTC. This encodes CASSLRLAGGPSAETQYF.

Here the CDR3 reads CASNRGDTQYF. DNA of the CDR3: TGTGCCAGCAATCGGGGAGATACGCAGTATTTT. This sequence joins TRBV6-5 and TRBJ2-3; tentatively, D is TRBD2 (5 bases). CDR3 length equals 11 residues. V was clipped by 7 bases and J by 5 bases, with 7 bases between them. The germline gives CDR1 MNHEY, CDR2 SVGAGI.

The chain recombines TRBV7-8 with TRBJ2-2; 12 bases are shared with TRBD2. The CDR3 runs 16 residues. The J segment lost 0 bases and the V segment lost 4 bases, leaving 0 bases of the junction unmatched. Germline V gene lookup returns CDR1 SGHVS and CDR2 FQNEAQ. This CDR3 reads CASSWTSGANTGELFF. The CDR3 DNA reads as TGTGCCAGCAGCTGGACTAGCGGGGCGAACACCGGGGAGCTGTTTTTT.

The V and J genes are TRBV13 and TRBJ2-1, with 12 bases aligning to TRBD2. Trimming cost V 5 bases and J 6 bases; bases outside gene matches: 2. The CDR3 extends over 14 amino acids. The V gene's germline CDR1 is PRHDT and CDR2 FYEKMQ (reference sequence). CDR3: CASSLAGGRNEQFF. The DNA for the CDR3 is TGTGCCAGCAGCCTAGCGGGGGGGCGCAATGAGCAGTTCTTC.

This sequence joins TRBV30 and TRBJ1-5, with D possibly being TRBD1 (5 bases). V shed 0 bases and J shed 5 bases, with 11 bases lying between them. The CDR3 covers 14 residues. The germline CDR1 and CDR2 sequences are GTSNPN and SVGIG (reference sequence). CDR3 residues: CAWSVGLRDQPQHF. In DNA, the CDR3 is TGTGCCTGGAGTGTAGGGCTCAGGGATCAGCCCCAGCATTTT.

V and J are TRBV7-2 and TRBJ2-2; TRBD2 might be the D (7 bases). CDR3 length: 16 residues. Trimming removed 4 bases from V and 4 bases from J, with 16 bases in between. Per the germline V gene, CDR1 is SGHTA and CDR2 is FQGNSA. Written as DNA, the CDR3 is TGTGCCAGCAGCTGGGGAGGGGGGCTGAGCACCGGGGAGCTGTTTTTT. This codes for CASSWGGGLSTGELFF.

This chain uses TRBV9 with TRBJ2-4, with 7 bases lining up with TRBD2. Per germline, CDR1 SGDLS and CDR2 YYNGEE. This CDR3 spans 16 amino acids. V lost 3 bases, J lost 0 bases, and 6 bases stayed unmatched. CDR3 coding DNA: TGTGCCAGCAGCGATGGGGGGGGGAAAGCCAAAAACATTCAGTACTTC. As protein: CASSDGGGKAKNIQYF.

The chain is built from TRBV2 and TRBJ2-7; 11 bases are shared with TRBD1. The V gene end was trimmed by 8 bases and the J gene end by 4 bases; junction bases not matched to a gene: 4. The CDR3 length is 13 residues. Germline loops: CDR1 SNHLY, CDR2 FYNNEI. In nucleotides, the CDR3 is TGTGCCAGCGGGGGGGACAGGGGGTACGAGCAGTACTTC. Translation gives CASGGDRGYEQYF.

The chain joins TRBV29-1 to TRBJ1-1; no clear D gene. Germline V CDR1 and CDR2: SQVTM, ANQGSEA. The V gene lost 4 bases and the J gene lost 2 bases, with 11 bases spanning the gap. The CDR3 spans 13 residues. CDR3 nucleotides: TGCAGCGTTGGGGGAGCCTTAAACACTGAAGCTTTCTTT. Its translation is CSVGGALNTEAFF.

The chain uses TRBV29-1 and TRBJ1-1, with a weak D call TRBD1 (6 bases). The germline V gene has CDR1 SQVTM and CDR2 ANQGSEA. Trimming shortened V by 7 bases and J by 7 bases, and 22 bases separated the two germline ends. The CDR3 loop spans 14 amino acids. CDR3 amino acids: CSAHYLGGQGEAFF. The CDR3 DNA reads as TGCAGCGCCCATTACTTGGGGGGGCAGGGTGAAGCTTTCTTT.

CDR3 protein: CASSFAGGLNYGYTF. The CDR3 DNA follows: TGTGCCAGCAGCTTTGCGGGGGGACTTAACTATGGCTACACCTTC. The V and J genes are TRBV7-2 and TRBJ1-2; maybe TRBD1 (5 bases). This CDR3 comprises 15 residues. Germline V lookup: CDR1 SGHTA, CDR2 FQGNSA. Trimming cost V 3 bases and J 1 base, with 12 bases left between them.

The chain uses TRBV7-2 and TRBJ1-5; perhaps TRBD1 as D (5 bases). CDR3 length equals 14 residues. Trimming left V 5 bases short and J 3 bases short, with 11 bases between. The germline CDR1 and CDR2 sequences are SGHTA and FQGNSA. The CDR3 region has the DNA TGTGCCAGCAGCCCCGGGACTCTCAATCAGCCCCAGCATTTT. Translating gives CASSPGTLNQPQHF.

This chain connects TRBV19 to TRBJ2-6, with TRBD2 matching over 7 bases. Germline V gene lookup returns CDR1 LNHDA and CDR2 SQIVND (reference sequence). J gave up 0 bases and V 2 bases, and 13 bases lay outside the gene matches. The CDR3 runs 20 residues. CDR3 loop: CASSINPGGRGYSGANVLTF. The CDR3 coding sequence is TGTGCCAGTAGTATAAACCCGGGAGGACGGGGGTACTCTGGGGCCAACGTCCTGACTTTC.

The rearrangement joins TRBV15 to TRBJ2-3, with D perhaps matching TRBD2 (6 bases). V dropped 5 bases and J dropped 4 bases, with 10 bases sitting between them. The CDR3 covers 13 residues. Germline CDR1 reads LNHNV; CDR2 reads YYDKDF (reference sequence). Here the CDR3 reads CATSGRLADTQYF. CDR3 in DNA: TGTGCCACCAGCGGCCGACTAGCAGATACGCAGTATTTT.

CDR3 sequence: CASRRDRDGNTIYF. The CDR3 nucleotides read TGTGCCAGCAGGCGCGACAGGGACGGAAACACCATATATTTT. This chain uses TRBV6-5 with TRBJ1-3; TRBD1 matches 7 bases. V lost 6 bases, J lost 4 bases, and 6 bases stayed unmatched. CDR1 and CDR2 (germline): MNHEY, SVGAGI. This CDR3 spans 14 amino acids.